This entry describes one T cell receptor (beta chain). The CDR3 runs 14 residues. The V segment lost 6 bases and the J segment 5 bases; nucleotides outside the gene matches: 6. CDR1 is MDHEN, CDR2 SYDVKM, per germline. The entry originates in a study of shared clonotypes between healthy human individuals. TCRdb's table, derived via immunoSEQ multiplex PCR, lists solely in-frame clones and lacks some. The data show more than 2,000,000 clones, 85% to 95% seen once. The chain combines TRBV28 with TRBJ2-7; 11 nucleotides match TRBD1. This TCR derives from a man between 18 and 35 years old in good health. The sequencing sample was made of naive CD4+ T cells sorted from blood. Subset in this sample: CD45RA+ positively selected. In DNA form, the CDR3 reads TGTGCCAGCAGCCCGGGGGACAGGGGGGACGAGCAGTACTTC. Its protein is CASSPGDRGDEQYF.